The 20 T cell receptor beta chains below all came from one sample that was sequenced in a study of cytomegalovirus exposure and HLA in healthy donors. The PCR was carried out with 60 Vbeta primers and 13 Jbeta primers. Method: immunoSEQ multiplex PCR; TCRdb's copy keeps in-frame clones and lacks some. The table lists 150,000 to 200,000 clones, 55% to 70% of them singletons. The sequenced sample was PBMCs. These receptors were collected from a woman between 40 and 55 years old in good health and CMV-seropositive.

The chain joins TRBV5-4 to TRBJ2-3; 12 nucleotides line up with TRBD2. The trim removed 4 bases at V and 11 bases at J, leaving 8 bases unmatched. The CDR3 totals 14 residues. Germline V lookup: CDR1 SGHNT, CDR2 YYREEE (reference sequence). CDR3 region: CASSTSGGPGGQYF. For the CDR3, the DNA is TGTGCCAGCAGCACTAGCGGGGGGCCCGGGGGGCAGTATTTT.

This rearrangement joins TRBV18 to TRBJ2-1, with 9 bases lining up with TRBD2. Germline V CDR1 and CDR2: KGHSH, LQKENI. J lost 7 bases, V lost 5 bases, and 9 bases had no gene match. This CDR3 is 15 amino acids long. The CDR3 bases are TGTGCCAGCTCAAGATCTAGCGGGGAGGGAAATGAGCAGTTCTTC. This codes for CASSRSSGEGNEQFF.

V gene TRBV5-4 combines with J gene TRBJ2-1, with TRBD1 identical over 7 bases. CDR1 and CDR2 from the germline V gene are SGHNT and YYREEE (reference sequence). The trim removed 1 base at V and 10 bases at J, leaving 23 bases unmatched. There are 19 residues in the CDR3. The CDR3 DNA reads as TGTGCCAGCAGCTTGTACGGTGGGTATAGACAGGGATTAGCTGGAGAGCAGTTCTTC. This encodes CASSLYGGYRQGLAGEQFF.

This clone has just one count. This sequence joins TRBV9 and TRBJ2-7, with D uncertain. The CDR3 length is 14 residues. The germline gives CDR1 SGDLS, CDR2 YYNGEE. V was clipped by 2 bases and J by 1 base, with 10 bases between them. The CDR3 loop reads CASSVRSGSYEQYF. CDR3 DNA: TGTGCCAGCAGCGTTAGGTCAGGATCCTACGAGCAGTACTTC.

A word on this clone: The same CDR3 can be traced to other DNA sequences in this sample. The genes are TRBV5-5 and TRBJ2-1; TRBD2 aligns across 7 bases. J lost 4 bases, V lost 0 bases, and 13 bases had no gene match. Germline V gene lookup returns CDR1 SGHKS and CDR2 YYEKEE (reference sequence). The CDR3 consists of 18 residues. CDR3 coding DNA: TGTGCCAGCAGCTTGGGTAGCGGGCGGGCCCTGGGGTACAATGAGCAGTTCTTC. Encoded protein: CASSLGSGRALGYNEQFF.

The gene calls are TRBV5-4 and TRBJ2-3, with 11 bases aligning to TRBD2. With 4 bases clipped from V and 4 bases from J, the junction kept 14 bases outside the gene matches. CDR1 SGHNT and CDR2 YYREEE come from the germline V gene (reference sequence). The CDR3 has 18 amino acids. The DNA for the CDR3 is TGTGCCAGCAGCGGATCTAGCGGGGGGCTGATATTGGCAGATACGCAGTATTTT. It specifies CASSGSSGGLILADTQYF.

The genes are TRBV15 and TRBJ1-6, with 10 nucleotides matching TRBD1. There are 14 residues in the CDR3. V trimming: 5 bases; J trimming: 8 bases; junction bases outside the gene matches: 3. Germline V gene lookup returns CDR1 LNHNV and CDR2 YYDKDF (reference sequence). This CDR3 reads CATSRDRGDSPLHF. The CDR3 DNA is TGTGCCACCAGCCGGGACAGGGGAGATTCACCCCTCCACTTT.

The chain employs TRBV5-4 and TRBJ1-3; tentatively, D is TRBD1 (6 bases). Germline assignment: CDR1 SGHNT and CDR2 YYREEE (reference sequence). The V end was cut by 4 bases, the J end by 0 bases, with 8 bases between. The CDR3 sequence is 14 residues long. In DNA, the CDR3 is TGTGCCAGCAGCGTACAGGGCTCTGGAAACACCATATATTTT. This encodes CASSVQGSGNTIYF.

The chain has TRBV10-3 and TRBJ2-1, with TRBD2 matching over 9 bases. This CDR3 contains 13 residues. The trim removed 8 bases at V and 9 bases at J, leaving 8 bases unmatched. Germline values: CDR1 ENHRY, CDR2 SYGVKD. CDR3 coding DNA: TGTGCCATCGGTATCGCGGGGGGGGTTGAGCAGTTCTTC. Translation: CAIGIAGGVEQFF.

There are a few counts of this clone. The J gene is TRBJ2-1, the V gene TRBV6-6; D is unresolved. The length of the CDR3 is 12 residues. The V gene lost 5 bases and the J gene lost 7 bases, with 9 bases spanning the gap. Germline V gene data show CDR1 as MNHNY and CDR2 as SVGAGI (reference sequence). The CDR3 reads CASSTTPNEQFF. CDR3 bases: TGTGCCAGCAGTACCACACCGAATGAGCAGTTCTTC.

This sequence joins TRBV27 and TRBJ2-7, with 10 bases aligning to TRBD2. The germline V gene encodes CDR1 MNHEY and CDR2 SMNVEV (reference sequence). V lost 5 bases, J lost 5 bases, and 6 bases stayed unmatched. The CDR3 has 14 amino acids. CDR3: CASSPGLALNEQYF. CDR3 sequence (DNA): TGTGCCAGCAGTCCGGGACTAGCGTTGAACGAGCAGTACTTC.

The chain employs TRBV4-1 and TRBJ2-1; 11 bases fit TRBD2. V shed 4 bases, J shed 0 bases, and the junction held 5 bases outside the gene matches. Looked up from germline, CDR1 is MGHRA and CDR2 is YSYEKL. This CDR3 has 17 residues. CDR3 nucleotides: TGCGCCAGCAGCCTTACTAGCGGGGGACCCTCCTACAATGAGCAGTTCTTC. This codes for CASSLTSGGPSYNEQFF.

The genes are TRBV28 and TRBJ2-2; TRBD1 matches 8 bases. The trim removed 4 bases at V and 6 bases at J, leaving 13 bases unmatched. Germline V gene sequence: CDR1 MDHEN, CDR2 SYDVKM. The CDR3 spans 17 residues. Here the CDR3 reads CASSSYEDRAVPGELFF. CDR3 coding DNA: TGTGCCAGCAGTTCCTACGAGGACAGGGCGGTCCCCGGGGAGCTGTTTTTT. Using reference TRBV28 and TRBJ2-2 for the parts outside the CDR3, the full variable domain is DVKVTQSSRYLVKRTGEKVFLECVQDMDHENMFWYRQDPGLGLRLIYFSYDVKMKEKGDIPEGYSVSREKKERFSLILESASTNQTSMYLCASSSYEDRAVPGELFFGEGSRLTVL.

Points on this clone: Mismatch with germline at one junction end may stem from a read error. The gene calls are TRBV7-9 and TRBJ1-1; D is perhaps TRBD1 (6 bases). The length of the CDR3 is 14 residues. Germline V CDR1 and CDR2: SEHNR, FQNEAQ (reference sequence). CDR3: CSSSLEEGGTEAFF. The CDR3 DNA reads as TGTTCCAGCAGCTTAGAGGAGGGGGGGACTGAAGCTTTCTTT.

The rearrangement links TRBV18 to TRBJ2-2; 9 positions match TRBD2. V lost 8 bases and J lost 0; bases outside the gene matches: 13. Looked up from germline, CDR1 is KGHSH and CDR2 is LQKENI. The CDR3 totals 18 residues. The CDR3 DNA sequence: TGTGCCAGCCCGCCTGCGGGCGGGGGGGCCGCGAACACCGGGGAGCTGTTTTTT. Its translation is CASPPAGGGAANTGELFF.

J is TRBJ2-1 and V is TRBV4-3; 8 bases are a match to TRBD2. CDR3 length: 17 amino acids. The V and J ends lost 4 bases and 3 bases, in that order; junction bases with no gene match: 11. Germline CDR1 is LGHNA and CDR2 is YSLEER. This CDR3 reads CASSPGVSGGGYNEQFF. The CDR3 DNA reads as TGCGCCAGCAGCCCCGGGGTCAGCGGGGGAGGCTACAATGAGCAGTTCTTC.

This clone was found a few times. The chain has TRBV7-9 and TRBJ1-4, with D possibly TRBD1 on 5 matching bases. The V and J ends lost 5 bases and 8 bases respectively, with 15 bases between them. The CDR3 loop spans 14 amino acids. In germline, CDR1 is SEHNR, CDR2 FQNEAQ (reference sequence). The CDR3 sequence: CASSVDSSGEKLFF. DNA of the CDR3: TGTGCCAGCAGCGTAGACAGCTCGGGGGAAAAACTGTTTTTT.

The chain joins TRBV6-4 to TRBJ2-3; D possibly corresponds to TRBD2 (6 bases). CDR1 is MRHNA, CDR2 SNTAGT, per germline. V was clipped by 5 bases and J by 5 bases, with 17 bases between them. This CDR3 has 15 residues. The CDR3 here is CASSSGTAGKDTQYF. CDR3 nucleotides: TGTGCCAGCAGTTCCGGGACGGCGGGAAAAGATACGCAGTATTTT.

V and J are TRBV7-6 and TRBJ1-1; 9 nucleotides match TRBD1. Germline-derived CDR1 and CDR2 are SGHVS and FNYEAQ. The length of the CDR3 is 15 residues. V gave up 5 bases and J gave up 2 bases; unmatched junction bases: 6. The DNA for the CDR3 is TGTGCCAGCAGCCCCGTGGACAGGGGAAACACTGAAGCTTTCTTT. Its protein product is CASSPVDRGNTEAFF.

The chain is built from TRBV19 and TRBJ2-3; 8 bases are a match to TRBD2. The CDR3 sequence is 16 residues long. The germline gives CDR1 LNHDA, CDR2 SQIVND (reference sequence). The V gene end was trimmed by 3 bases and the J gene end by 2 bases; junction bases not matched to a gene: 7. The CDR3 sequence: CASSILAGTLTDTQYF. The CDR3 nucleotides are TGTGCCAGTAGTATCTTAGCGGGGACCCTCACAGATACGCAGTATTTT.